The following is a T cell receptor beta chain sequence with its context. The CDR3 consists of 14 residues. CDR1 and CDR2 (germline): MDHEN, SYDVKM. With 4 bases removed from V and 7 bases from J, the gap between germline ends came to 14 bases. It was with 60 Vbeta and 13 Jbeta primers that the PCR ran. TCRdb keeps only in-frame clones here, not all; method: immunoSEQ multiplex PCR. The profile covers 130,000 or so clones, with approximately 91% appearing a single time and roughly 0.5% taken by the ten largest. The record originates from a study of cytomegalovirus exposure and HLA in healthy donors. The clonotype comes from a woman in her forties in good health and CMV-seronegative. This chain links TRBV28 with TRBJ1-5; possible D gene TRBD1, 5 bases. The sequencing sample was made of PBMCs. The CDR3 here is CASSSGSQFQPQHF. The DNA for the CDR3 is TGTGCCAGCAGTTCAGGGTCCCAGTTCCAGCCCCAGCATTTT. The variable domain in full, completed from reference TRBV28 and TRBJ1-5, reads DVKVTQSSRYLVKRTGEKVFLECVQDMDHENMFWYRQDPGLGLRLIYFSYDVKMKEKGDIPEGYSVSREKKERFSLILESASTNQTSMYLCASSSGSQFQPQHFGDGTRLSIL.